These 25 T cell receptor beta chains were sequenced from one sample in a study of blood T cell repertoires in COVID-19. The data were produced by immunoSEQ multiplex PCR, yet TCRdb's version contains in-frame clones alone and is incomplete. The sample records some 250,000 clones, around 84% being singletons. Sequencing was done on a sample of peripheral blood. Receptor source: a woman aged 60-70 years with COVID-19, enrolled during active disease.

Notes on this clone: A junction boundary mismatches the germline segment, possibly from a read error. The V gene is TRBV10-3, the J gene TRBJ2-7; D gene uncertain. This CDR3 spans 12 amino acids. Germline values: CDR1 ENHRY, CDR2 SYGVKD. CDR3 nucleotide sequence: TGTGCCATCGCCCCAACTATCGAAGAGCCGTACTTC. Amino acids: CAIAPTIEEPYF.

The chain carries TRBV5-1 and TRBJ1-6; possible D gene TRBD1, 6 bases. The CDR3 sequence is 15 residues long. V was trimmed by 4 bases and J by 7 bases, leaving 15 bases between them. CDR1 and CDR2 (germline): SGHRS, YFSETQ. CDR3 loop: CASSPIQGSNSPLHF. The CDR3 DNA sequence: TGCGCCAGCAGCCCTATACAGGGATCCAATTCACCCCTCCACTTT. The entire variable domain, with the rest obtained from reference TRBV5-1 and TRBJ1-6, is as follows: KAGVTQTPRYLIKTRGQQVTLSCSPISGHRSVSWYQQTPGQGLQFLFEYFSETQRNKGNFPGRFSGRQFSNSRSEMNVSTLELGDSALYLCASSPIQGSNSPLHFGNGTRLTVT.

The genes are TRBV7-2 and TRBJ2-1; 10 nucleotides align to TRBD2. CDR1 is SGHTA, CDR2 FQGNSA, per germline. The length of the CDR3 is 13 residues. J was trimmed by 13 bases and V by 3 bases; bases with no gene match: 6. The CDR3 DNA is TGTGCCAGCAGCTTGCTAGCGGGAGCCTCTCAGTTCTTC. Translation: CASSLLAGASQFF. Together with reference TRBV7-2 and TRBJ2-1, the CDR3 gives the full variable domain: GAGVSQSPSNKVTEKGKDVELRCDPISGHTALYWYRQSLGQGLEFLIYFQGNSAPDKSGLPSDRFSAERTGGSVSTLTIQRTQQEDSAVYLCASSLLAGASQFFGPGTRLTVL.

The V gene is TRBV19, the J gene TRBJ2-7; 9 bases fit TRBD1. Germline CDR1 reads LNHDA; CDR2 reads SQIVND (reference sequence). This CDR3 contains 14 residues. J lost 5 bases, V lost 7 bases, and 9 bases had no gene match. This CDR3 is CASIRTGDVHEQYF. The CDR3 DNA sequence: TGTGCCAGTATCAGGACAGGGGACGTCCACGAGCAGTACTTC. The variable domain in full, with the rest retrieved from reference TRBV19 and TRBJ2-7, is DGGITQSPKYLFRKEGQNVTLSCEQNLNHDAMYWYRQDPGQGLRLIYYSQIVNDFQKGDIAEGYSVSREKKESFPLTVTSAQKNPTAFYLCASIRTGDVHEQYFGPGTRLTVT.

The CDR3 nucleotides read TGTGCCAGCAGCTTAAATACAGGGGGCTTAGAGACCCAGTACTTC. Its translation: CASSLNTGGLETQYF. This chain joins TRBV7-3 and TRBJ2-5, with 9 bases fitting TRBD1. The germline CDR1 and CDR2 sequences are SGHTA and FQGTGA. CDR3 size: 15 residues. After removal of 1 base from V and 4 bases from J, the junction contained 4 bases not matched to a gene.

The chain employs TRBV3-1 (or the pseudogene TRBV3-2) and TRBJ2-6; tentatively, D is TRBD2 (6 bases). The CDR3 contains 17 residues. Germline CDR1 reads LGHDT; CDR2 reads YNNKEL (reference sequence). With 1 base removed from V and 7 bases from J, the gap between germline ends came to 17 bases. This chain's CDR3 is CASSQADRGRGANVLTF. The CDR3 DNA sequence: TGTGCCAGCAGCCAAGCCGACCGTGGGCGGGGAGCCAACGTCCTGACTTTC.

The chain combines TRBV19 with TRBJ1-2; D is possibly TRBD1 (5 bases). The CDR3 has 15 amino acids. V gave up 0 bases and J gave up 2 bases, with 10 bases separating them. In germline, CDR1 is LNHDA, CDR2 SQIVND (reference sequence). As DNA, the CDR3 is TGTGCCAGTAGTATAGAGGGGGGAGAGAACTATGGCTACACCTTC. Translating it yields CASSIEGGENYGYTF.

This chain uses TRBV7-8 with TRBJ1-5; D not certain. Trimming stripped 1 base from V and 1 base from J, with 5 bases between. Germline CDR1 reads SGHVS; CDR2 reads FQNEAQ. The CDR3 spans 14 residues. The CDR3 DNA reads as TGTGCCAGCAGCTTAGGTCTAAGCAATCAGCCCCAGCATTTT. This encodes CASSLGLSNQPQHF. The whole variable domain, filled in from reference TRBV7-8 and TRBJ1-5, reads GAGVSQSPRYKVAKRGQDVALRCDPISGHVSLFWYQQALGQGPEFLTYFQNEAQLDKSGLPSDRFFAERPEGSVSTLKIQRTQQEDSAVYLCASSLGLSNQPQHFGDGTRLSIL.

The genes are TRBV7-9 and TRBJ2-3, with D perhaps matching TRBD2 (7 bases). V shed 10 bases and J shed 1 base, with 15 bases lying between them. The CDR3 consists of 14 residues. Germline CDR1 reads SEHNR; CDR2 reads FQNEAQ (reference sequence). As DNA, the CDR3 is TGTGCCACCAGTCGGGGGGCCGGCACAGATACGCAGTATTTT. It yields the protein CATSRGAGTDTQYF.

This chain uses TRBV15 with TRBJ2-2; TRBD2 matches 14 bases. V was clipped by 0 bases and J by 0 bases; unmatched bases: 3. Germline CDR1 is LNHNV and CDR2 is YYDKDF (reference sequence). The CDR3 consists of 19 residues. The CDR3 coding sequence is TGTGCCACCAGCAGAGAGGGACTAGCGGGAGCCGCGAACACCGGGGAGCTGTTTTTT. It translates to CATSREGLAGAANTGELFF. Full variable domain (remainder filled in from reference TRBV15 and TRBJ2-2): DAMVIQNPRYQVTQFGKPVTLSCSQTLNHNVMYWYQQKSSQAPKLLFHYYDKDFNNEADTPDNFQSRRPNTSFCFLDIRSPGLGDTAMYLCATSREGLAGAANTGELFFGEGSRLTVL.

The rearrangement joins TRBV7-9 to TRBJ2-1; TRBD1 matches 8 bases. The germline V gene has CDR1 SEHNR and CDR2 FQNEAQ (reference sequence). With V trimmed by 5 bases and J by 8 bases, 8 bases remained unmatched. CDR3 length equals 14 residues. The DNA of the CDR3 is TGTGCCAGCAGCCCCCAGGGGGCATGGGATGAGCAGTTCTTC. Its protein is CASSPQGAWDEQFF.

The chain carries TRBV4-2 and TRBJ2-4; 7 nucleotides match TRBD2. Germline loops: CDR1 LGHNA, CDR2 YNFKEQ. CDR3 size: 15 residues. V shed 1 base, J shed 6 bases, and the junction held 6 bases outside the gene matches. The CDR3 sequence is CASSQAGTGGNIQYF. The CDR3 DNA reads TGTGCCAGCAGCCAAGCCGGGACGGGGGGAAACATTCAGTACTTC.

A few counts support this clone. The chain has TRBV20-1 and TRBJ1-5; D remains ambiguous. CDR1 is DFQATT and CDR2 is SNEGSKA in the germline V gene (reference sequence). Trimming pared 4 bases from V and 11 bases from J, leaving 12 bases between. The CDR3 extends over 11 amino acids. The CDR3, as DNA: TGCAGTGCTAATGACGCGAGGTCCCAGCATTTT. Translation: CSANDARSQHF.

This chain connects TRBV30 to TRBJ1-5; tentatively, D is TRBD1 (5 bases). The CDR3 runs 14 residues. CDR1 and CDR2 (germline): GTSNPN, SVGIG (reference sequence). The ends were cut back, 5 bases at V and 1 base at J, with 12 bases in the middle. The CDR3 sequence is CAWGDGRSNQPQHF. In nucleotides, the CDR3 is TGTGCCTGGGGGGACGGGAGAAGCAATCAGCCCCAGCATTTT. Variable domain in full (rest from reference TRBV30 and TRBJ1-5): SQTIHQWPATLVQPVGSPLSLECTVEGTSNPNLYWYRQAAGRGLQLLFYSVGIGQISSEVPQNLSASRPQDRQFILSSKKLLLSDSGFYLCAWGDGRSNQPQHFGDGTRLSIL.

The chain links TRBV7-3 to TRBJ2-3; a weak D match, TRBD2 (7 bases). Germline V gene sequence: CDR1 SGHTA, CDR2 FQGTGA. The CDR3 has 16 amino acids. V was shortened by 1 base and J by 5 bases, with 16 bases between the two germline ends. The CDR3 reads CASSLSAGAGEDTQYF. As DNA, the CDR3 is TGTGCCAGCAGCTTAAGCGCGGGAGCAGGGGAAGATACGCAGTATTTT.

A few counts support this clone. DNA for the CDR3: TGCGCCAGCAGCCGCAGAGCCCTATCCGGGACTAGCATGACCGGGGAGCTGTTTTTT. This codes for CASSRRALSGTSMTGELFF. V gene TRBV5-1 combines with J gene TRBJ2-2; 9 nucleotides match TRBD2. Germline trimming cut 4 bases from V and 5 bases from J; bases unmatched to any gene: 18. Germline CDR1 and CDR2: SGHRS and YFSETQ. This CDR3 contains 19 residues.

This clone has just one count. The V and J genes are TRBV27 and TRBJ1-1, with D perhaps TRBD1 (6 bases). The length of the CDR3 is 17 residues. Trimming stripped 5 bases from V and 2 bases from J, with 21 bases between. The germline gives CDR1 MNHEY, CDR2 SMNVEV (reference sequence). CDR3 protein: CASSPTGRQERNTEAFF. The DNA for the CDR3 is TGTGCCAGCAGTCCGACAGGCCGTCAAGAGCGAAACACTGAAGCTTTCTTT.

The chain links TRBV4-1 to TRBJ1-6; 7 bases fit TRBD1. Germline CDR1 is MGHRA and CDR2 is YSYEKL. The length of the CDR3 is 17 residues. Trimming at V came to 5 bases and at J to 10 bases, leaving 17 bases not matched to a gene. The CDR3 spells CASSSRREGGINSPLHF. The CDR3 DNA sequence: TGCGCCAGCAGCAGCCGTAGGGAAGGGGGCATAAACTCACCCCTCCACTTT.

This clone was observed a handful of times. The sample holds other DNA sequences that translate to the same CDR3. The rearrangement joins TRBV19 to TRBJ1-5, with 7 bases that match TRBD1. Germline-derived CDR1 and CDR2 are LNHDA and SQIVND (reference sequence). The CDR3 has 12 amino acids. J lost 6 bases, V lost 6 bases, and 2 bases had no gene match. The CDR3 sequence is CASRGGGQPQHF. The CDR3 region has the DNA TGTGCCAGTAGAGGGGGCGGTCAGCCCCAGCATTTT.

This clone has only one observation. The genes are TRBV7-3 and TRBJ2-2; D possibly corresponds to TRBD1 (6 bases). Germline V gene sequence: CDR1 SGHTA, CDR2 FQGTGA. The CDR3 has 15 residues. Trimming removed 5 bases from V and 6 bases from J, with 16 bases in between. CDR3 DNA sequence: TGTGCCAGCAGCCCGGGGTACAGGGCCGCCGGGGAGCTGTTTTTT. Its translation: CASSPGYRAAGELFF.

The CDR3 DNA follows: TGTGCCAGCAGCTTAGGAGGGTCCGCCGGGGCCCTCCACTTT. It codes for CASSLGGSAGALHF. The V call is TRBV11-1, the J call TRBJ1-6; no clear D. V lost 1 base to trimming and J lost 14 bases, with 15 bases between them. The CDR3 contains 14 residues. The germline V gene encodes CDR1 SGHAT and CDR2 FQDESV (reference sequence).

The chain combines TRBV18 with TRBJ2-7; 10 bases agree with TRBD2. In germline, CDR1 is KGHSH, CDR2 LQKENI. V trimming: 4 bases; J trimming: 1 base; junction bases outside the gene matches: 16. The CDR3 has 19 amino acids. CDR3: CASSLTGKLAGRDSYEQYF. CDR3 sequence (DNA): TGTGCCAGCTCACTCACCGGTAAACTAGCGGGACGCGATTCCTACGAGCAGTACTTC.

The DNA of the CDR3 is TGTGCCTGGAACCAACAGGGGGCGAGTCAGCCCCAGCATTTT. This codes for CAWNQQGASQPQHF. The chain joins TRBV30 to TRBJ1-5; 9 bases fit TRBD1. Looked up from germline, CDR1 is GTSNPN and CDR2 is SVGIG (reference sequence). Trimming at V came to 4 bases and at J to 6 bases, leaving 7 bases not matched to a gene. The CDR3 runs to 14 residues.

This CDR3 reads CASSLSPPAGNTEAFF. For the CDR3, the DNA is TGTGCCAGCAGTTTATCACCTCCGGCGGGGAACACTGAAGCTTTCTTT. The genes are TRBV27 and TRBJ1-1; D remains unclear. Germline V CDR1 and CDR2: MNHEY, SMNVEV (reference sequence). The CDR3 extends over 16 amino acids. Trimming cost V 0 bases and J 1 base, with 12 bases left between them.

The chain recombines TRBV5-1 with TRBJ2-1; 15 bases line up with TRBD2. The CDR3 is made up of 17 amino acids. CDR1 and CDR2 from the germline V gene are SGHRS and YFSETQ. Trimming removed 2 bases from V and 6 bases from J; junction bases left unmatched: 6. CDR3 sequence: CASSFARTSGRGNEQFF. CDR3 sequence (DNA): TGCGCCAGCAGCTTCGCACGGACTAGCGGGAGGGGCAATGAGCAGTTCTTC. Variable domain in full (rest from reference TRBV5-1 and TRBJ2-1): KAGVTQTPRYLIKTRGQQVTLSCSPISGHRSVSWYQQTPGQGLQFLFEYFSETQRNKGNFPGRFSGRQFSNSRSEMNVSTLELGDSALYLCASSFARTSGRGNEQFFGPGTRLTVL.